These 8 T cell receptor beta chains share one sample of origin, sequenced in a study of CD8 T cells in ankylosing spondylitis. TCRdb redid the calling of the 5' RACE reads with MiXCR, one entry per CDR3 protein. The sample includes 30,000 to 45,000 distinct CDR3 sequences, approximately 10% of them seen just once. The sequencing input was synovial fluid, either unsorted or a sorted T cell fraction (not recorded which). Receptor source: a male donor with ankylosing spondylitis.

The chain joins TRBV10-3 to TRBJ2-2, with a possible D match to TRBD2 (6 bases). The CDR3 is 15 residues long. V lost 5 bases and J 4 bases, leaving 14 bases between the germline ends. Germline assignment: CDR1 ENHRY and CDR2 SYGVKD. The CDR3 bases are TGTGCCATCAGTTATGAACCCGGGAGCACCGGGGAGCTGTTTTTT. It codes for CAISYEPGSTGELFF.

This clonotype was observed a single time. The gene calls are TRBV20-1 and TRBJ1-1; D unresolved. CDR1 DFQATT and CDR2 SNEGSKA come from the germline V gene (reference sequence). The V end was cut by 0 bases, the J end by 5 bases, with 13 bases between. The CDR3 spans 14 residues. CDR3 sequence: CSARDSRGWTEAFF. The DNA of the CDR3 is TGCAGTGCTAGAGATTCCCGCGGATGGACTGAAGCTTTCTTT.

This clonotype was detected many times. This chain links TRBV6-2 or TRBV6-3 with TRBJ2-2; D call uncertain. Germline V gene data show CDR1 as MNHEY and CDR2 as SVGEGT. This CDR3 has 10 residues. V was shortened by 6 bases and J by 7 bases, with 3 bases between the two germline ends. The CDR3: CASRDGELFF. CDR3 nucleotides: TGTGCCAGCAGAGACGGGGAGCTGTTTTTT.

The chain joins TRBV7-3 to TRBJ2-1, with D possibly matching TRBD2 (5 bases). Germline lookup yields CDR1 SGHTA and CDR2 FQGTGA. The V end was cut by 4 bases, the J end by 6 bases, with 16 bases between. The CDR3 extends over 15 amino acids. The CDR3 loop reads CASSSTKGSANEQFF. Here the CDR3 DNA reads TGTGCCAGCAGCTCGACTAAGGGTTCGGCCAATGAGCAGTTCTTC.

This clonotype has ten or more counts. In DNA, the CDR3 is TGTGCCAGCAGTTTGGGGGGGGCTCGCTATGGCTACACCTTC. Protein product: CASSLGGARYGYTF. The chain combines TRBV2 with TRBJ1-2; a possible D gene is TRBD1 (6 bases). V lost 5 bases and J lost 4, with 14 bases in between. CDR3 length equals 14 residues. Per the germline V gene, CDR1 is SNHLY and CDR2 is FYNNEI.

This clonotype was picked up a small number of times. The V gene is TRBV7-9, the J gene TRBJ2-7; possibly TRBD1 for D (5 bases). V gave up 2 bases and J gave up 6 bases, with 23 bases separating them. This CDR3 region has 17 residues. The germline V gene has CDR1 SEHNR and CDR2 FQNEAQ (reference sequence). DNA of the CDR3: TGTGCCAGCAGCTTAAGGACCCTCGGACATACTTTCGGCGAGCAGTACTTC. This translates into CASSLRTLGHTFGEQYF.

CDR3 nucleotides: TGTGCCAGCAGTTTGTTCGGGGCCCGGGTGCCCCAGCATTTT. Translated, it gives CASSLFGARVPQHF. The chain uses TRBV12-3 or TRBV12-4 and TRBJ1-5, with D maybe TRBD1 (5 bases). The CDR3 has 14 amino acids. The V end lost 3 bases, the J end lost 9 bases, and 15 bases lay between the germline ends.

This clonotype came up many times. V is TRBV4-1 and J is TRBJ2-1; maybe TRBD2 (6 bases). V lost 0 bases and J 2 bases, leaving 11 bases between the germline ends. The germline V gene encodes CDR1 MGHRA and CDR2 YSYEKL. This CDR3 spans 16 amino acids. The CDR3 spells CASSQEFPGAYNEQFF. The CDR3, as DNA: TGCGCCAGCAGCCAAGAGTTTCCGGGAGCCTACAATGAGCAGTTCTTC.